One T cell receptor beta chain is described in this entry. Some clones are missing from TCRdb's copy, which holds only in-frame ones; the method was immunoSEQ multiplex PCR. The top ten hold 1.2% to 1.5% of the sample, which has 170,000 or so clones, approximately 92% seen once. The data stem from a study of control samples from healthy donors and cancer patients. V shed 4 bases, J shed 0 bases, and the junction held 19 bases outside the gene matches. CDR3 size: 19 residues. The germline V gene has CDR1 GTSNPN and CDR2 SVGIG (reference sequence). The rearrangement uses TRBV30 and TRBJ2-7; 9 nucleotides line up with TRBD2. The sequencing sample was made of blood. This TCR derives from a man aged 25-45 years in good health. CDR3 nucleotides: TGTGCCTGGACCCCGTCCCTAGCGGGGCCCGACTTCAGCTCCTACGAGCAGTACTTC. It is translated as CAWTPSLAGPDFSSYEQYF. Full variable domain (remainder filled in from reference TRBV30 and TRBJ2-7): SQTIHQWPATLVQPVGSPLSLECTVEGTSNPNLYWYRQAAGRGLQLLFYSVGIGQISSEVPQNLSASRPQDRQFILSSKKLLLSDSGFYLCAWTPSLAGPDFSSYEQYFGPGTRLTVT.